These 4 T cell receptor beta chains were sequenced from one sample in a study of T cells in Graves' hyperthyroidism and ophthalmopathy. From RNA transcripts, TCR beta CDR3 regions were amplified. HTBI primers were used for first-round RT-PCR of the TCR CDR3. TCRdb reanalysed the multiplex PCR reads using MiXCR and keeps one entry per CDR3 protein. The profile shows under 65,000 distinct CDR3 sequences, about 50% of them singletons. The sequencing sample was made of blood. The receptors originated from a woman aged 55-69 years with Graves' ophthalmopathy.

The J gene is TRBJ2-7, the V gene TRBV7-2, with 7 bases that match TRBD1. Germline V gives CDR1 SGHTA, CDR2 FQGNSA. The CDR3 length is 14 residues. V gave up 7 bases and J gave up 0 bases; unmatched junction bases: 6. CDR3 in DNA: TGTGCCAGCACCACAGGGGCGGGCTCCTACGAGCAGTACTTC. Its translation: CASTTGAGSYEQYF.

This clonotype was recorded at least ten times. The chain carries TRBV7-9 and TRBJ2-3; possible D gene TRBD2, 5 bases. V lost 4 bases and J 0 bases, leaving 20 bases between the germline ends. Germline V CDR1 and CDR2: SEHNR, FQNEAQ (reference sequence). This CDR3 is built from 18 residues. CDR3 nucleotides: TGTGCCAGCAGCTCTCAGCGGACTGGAACTCCTAGCACAGATACGCAGTATTTT. This encodes CASSSQRTGTPSTDTQYF.

The V gene is TRBV11-3, the J gene TRBJ2-1, with D perhaps matching TRBD1 (5 bases). V lost 0 bases and J lost 10, with 10 bases in between. Germline CDR1 SGHNT, CDR2 YENEEA. The length of the CDR3 is 13 residues. This CDR3 is CASSLERGREQFF. In nucleotides, the CDR3 is TGTGCCAGCAGCTTAGAAAGGGGCCGAGAGCAGTTCTTC.

In the case of this clonotype: A much larger clonotype is one base distant, so this may be a read error. The chain carries TRBV11-2 and TRBJ2-7, with 8 bases identical to TRBD2. V lost 7 bases to trimming and J lost 8 bases; unmatched junction nucleotides: 13. Per the germline V gene, CDR1 is SGHAT and CDR2 is FQNNGV. The CDR3 totals 14 residues. This chain's CDR3 is CASNESGGANKQYF. CDR3 DNA: TGTGCCAGCAACGAGTCGGGGGGGGCCAATAAGCAGTACTTC.